The 27 T cell receptor beta chains reported below all come from one sample, sequenced in a study of early stage breast cancer tumors (TCRdb year 2017). Library creation used the immunoSEQ multiplex PCR assay. TCRdb provides this immuneACCESS table in a form limited to in-frame rearrangements. Some clones are lacking; in checked studies, under half of them reflect an unresolved V gene, and why the rest are absent is not known. For this sample there are about 7,600 clones; under 65% appear just once. The ten top clones hold roughly 7% of the sample. The material sequenced was breast tumor tissue. The receptors come from a person aged 65-85 years with breast cancer.

The rearrangement links TRBV5-6 to TRBJ2-3; D may be TRBD2 (6 bases). The CDR3 totals 17 residues. V was trimmed by 3 bases and J by 6 bases, leaving 23 bases between them. CDR1 SGHDT and CDR2 YYEEEE come from the germline V gene. CDR3 nucleotide sequence: TGTGCCAGCAGCTCCGGGAGCGGGTCCCCTAAATCTGATACGCAGTATTTT. It yields the protein CASSSGSGSPKSDTQYF.

The chain employs TRBV5-1 and TRBJ2-6; 11 nucleotides align to TRBD1. The CDR3 is 17 residues long. With 4 bases clipped from V and 0 bases from J, the junction kept 3 bases outside the gene matches. The germline V gene has CDR1 SGHRS and CDR2 YFSETQ. The CDR3 coding sequence is TGCGCCAGCAGCGCCGGGACAGGGGGCTCTGGGGCCAACGTCCTGACTTTC. This encodes CASSAGTGGSGANVLTF.

This clone was recorded a few times. The chain links TRBV7-3 to TRBJ1-2; 9 bases fit TRBD1. The CDR3 length is 16 residues. Germline loops: CDR1 SGHTA, CDR2 FQGTGA. V trimming: 5 bases; J trimming: 6 bases; junction bases outside the gene matches: 13. The CDR3 is CASSLSPGQGTHGYTF. CDR3 DNA sequence: TGTGCCAGCAGCCTCTCTCCGGGACAGGGAACCCATGGCTACACCTTC.

The chain is built from TRBV9 and TRBJ1-1, with TRBD1 matching over 8 bases. V shed 0 bases, J shed 1 base, and the junction held 5 bases outside the gene matches. In germline, CDR1 is SGDLS, CDR2 YYNGEE. The CDR3 runs 16 residues. The CDR3 nucleotides are TGTGCCAGCAGCGTAGCCCCGACAGGGGCGAACACTGAAGCTTTCTTT. Translation: CASSVAPTGANTEAFF.

This chain uses TRBV11-2 with TRBJ2-2; 11 nucleotides line up with TRBD2. The CDR3 contains 19 residues. The V gene's germline CDR1 is SGHAT and CDR2 FQNNGV. The V gene end was trimmed by 2 bases and the J gene end by 5 bases; junction bases not matched to a gene: 13. CDR3 loop: CASSLNFLAGGPRTGELFF. CDR3 coding DNA: TGTGCCAGCAGCTTAAATTTTCTAGCGGGGGGCCCTAGAACCGGGGAGCTGTTTTTT.

The V call is TRBV6-1, the J call TRBJ1-5, with 10 nucleotides matching TRBD1. V lost 0 bases and J lost 7; bases outside the gene matches: 12. The CDR3 covers 18 residues. CDR1 MNHNS and CDR2 SASEGT come from the germline V gene. CDR3 protein: CASSEALRTGGGRQPQHF. The CDR3 DNA is TGTGCCAGCAGTGAAGCCCTCAGGACAGGGGGAGGTAGGCAGCCCCAGCATTTT.

The chain combines TRBV5-1 with TRBJ2-7; TRBD2 is a possible D gene (6 bases). The V end was cut by 4 bases, the J end by 7 bases, with 21 bases between. From germline, CDR1 is SGHRS and CDR2 YFSETQ. This CDR3 has 15 amino acids. The CDR3 region is CASSPEGSTLREQYF. CDR3 DNA sequence: TGCGCCAGCAGCCCGGAGGGGTCGACCTTGAGAGAGCAGTACTTC.

This clone was recorded a few times. The chain recombines TRBV4-3 with TRBJ2-7, with 9 bases that match TRBD1. CDR1 is LGHNA, CDR2 YSLEER, per germline. The ends lost 0 bases at V and 7 bases at J; junction bases unmatched: 7. The CDR3 sequence is 15 residues long. The CDR3 sequence is CASSQEGTGPGEQYF. As DNA, the CDR3 is TGCGCCAGCAGCCAAGAAGGGACAGGGCCAGGAGAGCAGTACTTC.

The chain is built from TRBV11-3 and TRBJ2-2, with 8 bases fitting TRBD1. Trimming removed 4 bases from V and 4 bases from J; junction bases left unmatched: 5. This CDR3 region has 15 residues. Germline V lookup: CDR1 SGHNT, CDR2 YENEEA. The CDR3 loop reads CASSSRTGFTGELFF. The CDR3 DNA is TGTGCCAGCAGCTCAAGGACAGGGTTCACCGGGGAGCTGTTTTTT.

The chain couples TRBV9 to TRBJ2-2; the D gene is possibly TRBD2 (5 bases). Germline-derived CDR1 and CDR2 are SGDLS and YYNGEE. V was cut by 4 bases and J by 4 bases, with 11 bases left in between. CDR3 length: 14 residues. Here the CDR3 DNA reads TGTGCCAGCAGCCCCCCGGCGGGCACCGGGGAGCTGTTTTTT. Encoded protein: CASSPPAGTGELFF.

V and J are TRBV4-1 and TRBJ2-1, with 7 bases that match TRBD2. CDR1 is MGHRA, CDR2 YSYEKL, per germline. The J segment lost 2 bases and the V segment lost 4 bases, leaving 8 bases of the junction unmatched. CDR3 length: 16 amino acids. CDR3 region: CASSRRAGTAYNEQFF. The CDR3 DNA follows: TGCGCCAGCAGCCGGAGAGCGGGGACCGCCTACAATGAGCAGTTCTTC.

This clone was detected only a few times. This chain joins TRBV23-1 and TRBJ2-7; D not resolved. TRBV23-1 is noted as an ORF with a role that remains uncertain. The CDR3 extends over 12 amino acids. Trimming left V 1 base short and J 6 bases short, with 7 bases between. In DNA form, the CDR3 reads TGCGCCAGCAGTCAATTACAGTTCGAGCAGTACTTC. Its protein is CASSQLQFEQYF.

The J gene is TRBJ1-3, the V gene TRBV4-1; D gene ambiguous. In germline, CDR1 is MGHRA, CDR2 YSYEKL. Trimming took 0 bases from V and 0 from J, leaving 6 bases between them. There are 15 residues in the CDR3. The CDR3 DNA reads TGCGCCAGCAGCCAAGAGGCGGACTCTGGAAACACCATATATTTT. As protein: CASSQEADSGNTIYF.

This clone is deemed medium-sized. The same CDR3 is also encoded by other DNA sequences in this sample. This chain joins TRBV5-6 and TRBJ1-5, with D unclear. CDR1 and CDR2 (germline): SGHDT, YYEEEE. This CDR3 contains 14 residues. Between the trimmed V and J ends, which lost 4 bases and 3 bases, there was a span of 11 bases. The CDR3 DNA is TGTGCCAGCAGCCTTGGCAGCGTCAATCAGCCCCAGCATTTT. Its protein is CASSLGSVNQPQHF.

The rearrangement links TRBV5-6 to TRBJ1-6; 8 bases agree with TRBD1. The CDR3 consists of 13 residues. CDR1 is SGHDT and CDR2 is YYEEEE in the germline V gene. The J segment lost 10 bases and the V segment lost 4 bases, leaving 4 bases of the junction unmatched. CDR3 sequence reads: CASSGQGNSPLHF. The DNA of the CDR3 is TGTGCCAGCAGCGGACAGGGAAACTCACCCCTCCACTTT.

The chain has TRBV2 and TRBJ2-4; perhaps TRBD2 as D (7 bases). Germline V lookup: CDR1 SNHLY, CDR2 FYNNEI. The CDR3 spans 14 residues. Deletions cut 7 bases from V and 3 bases from J, with 13 bases between. CDR3: CASIERGGKNIQYF. CDR3 nucleotides: TGTGCCAGCATCGAGAGGGGGGGCAAAAACATTCAGTACTTC. Based on the CDR3 plus reference TRBV2 and TRBJ2-4, the full variable domain is EPEVTQTPSHQVTQMGQEVILRCVPISNHLYFYWYRQILGQKVEFLVSFYNNEISEKSEIFDDQFSVERPDGSNFTLKIRSTKLEDSAMYFCASIERGGKNIQYFGAGTRLSVL.

This clone appeared a few times. This chain uses TRBV7-6 with TRBJ2-6, with TRBD1 identical over 12 bases. J gave up 2 bases and V 5 bases, and 4 bases lay outside the gene matches. The length of the CDR3 is 17 residues. The germline V gene encodes CDR1 SGHVS and CDR2 FNYEAQ. The CDR3 loop reads CASSPGTGGAGANVLTF. CDR3 DNA sequence: TGTGCCAGCAGCCCCGGGACAGGGGGCGCTGGGGCCAACGTCCTGACTTTC. Filled out from reference TRBV7-6 and TRBJ2-6, the complete variable domain reads GAGVSQSPRYKVTKRGQDVALRCDPISGHVSLYWYRQALGQGPEFLTYFNYEAQQDKSGLPNDRFSAERPEGSISTLTIQRTEQRDSAMYRCASSPGTGGAGANVLTFGAGSRLTVL.

J is TRBJ1-5 and V is TRBV10-3; a weak D match, TRBD1 (6 bases). The germline V and J ends were trimmed by 2 bases and 1 base, with 15 bases remaining between them. The CDR3 totals 17 residues. CDR1 is ENHRY and CDR2 is SYGVKD in the germline V gene. CDR3 DNA: TGTGCCATCAGTGAGGGCATCTTGGGGGCGAGCAATCAGCCCCAGCATTTT. Its protein is CAISEGILGASNQPQHF.

This clone occurred a few times. The rearrangement links TRBV7-2 to TRBJ2-7; 12 bases match TRBD2. The CDR3 contains 14 residues. Germline V CDR1 and CDR2: SGHTA, FQGNSA. J gave up 6 bases and V 4 bases, and 4 bases lay outside the gene matches. The CDR3 nucleotides read TGTGCCAGCAGCTCGGGACTAGCGGGTATCGAGCAGTACTTC. It encodes CASSSGLAGIEQYF.

The V call is TRBV28, the J call TRBJ2-5, with D possibly TRBD2 on 5 matching bases. This CDR3 comprises 16 residues. V dropped 3 bases and J dropped 2 bases, with 16 bases sitting between them. In germline, CDR1 is MDHEN, CDR2 SYDVKM. CDR3 protein: CASSFGNVGGQETQYF. CDR3 DNA: TGTGCCAGCAGTTTCGGCAATGTTGGAGGACAAGAGACCCAGTACTTC.

The rearrangement links TRBV7-9 to TRBJ1-2; tentative D call: TRBD1 (6 bases). V gave up 2 bases and J gave up 2 bases, with 6 bases separating them. The germline V gene encodes CDR1 SEHNR and CDR2 FQNEAQ (reference sequence). CDR3 length: 13 amino acids. The CDR3 loop reads CASSLQGNYGYTF. In DNA, the CDR3 is TGTGCCAGCAGCTTACAGGGGAACTATGGCTACACCTTC.

This rearrangement joins TRBV9 to TRBJ2-3, with 9 bases that match TRBD2. After removal of 0 bases from V and 2 bases from J, the junction contained 4 bases not matched to a gene. The CDR3 length is 16 residues. The V gene's germline CDR1 is SGDLS and CDR2 YYNGEE. The CDR3 DNA reads TGTGCCAGCAGCGTAGGCTCTAGCGGGGCCACAGATACGCAGTATTTT. Encoded protein: CASSVGSSGATDTQYF.

V usage is TRBV11-2 and J usage is TRBJ2-4, with D possibly matching TRBD2 (5 bases). CDR1 SGHAT and CDR2 FQNNGV come from the germline V gene. This CDR3 has 14 amino acids. The V end lost 6 bases, the J end lost 7 bases, and 16 bases lay between the germline ends. The CDR3: CASSRIRGQNIQYF. The CDR3 region has the DNA TGTGCCAGCAGTAGGATTCGGGGTCAGAACATTCAGTACTTC.

The CDR3 here is CASSLTGVEQFF. The DNA of the CDR3 is TGTGCCAGCAGCTTAACAGGGGTTGAGCAGTTCTTC. The V and J genes are TRBV11-2 and TRBJ2-1, with TRBD1 matching 7 bases. The CDR3 is 12 residues long. Unmatched junction bases numbered 1, after V lost 2 bases and J lost 9 bases. Per germline, CDR1 SGHAT and CDR2 FQNNGV.

This chain links TRBV23-1 with TRBJ1-6; perhaps TRBD1 as D (5 bases). TRBV23-1 has ORF status, its function being uncertain. The CDR3 runs to 14 residues. V was pared by 7 bases and J by 9 bases, with 16 bases between. CDR3 DNA: TGCGCCAGCACCCAGGGCAGGGATACTTCACCCCTCCACTTT. Translation gives CASTQGRDTSPLHF.

This chain links TRBV13 with TRBJ1-3, with D tentatively TRBD1 (5 bases). Trimming removed 5 bases at V and 6 bases at J, with 11 bases between. Germline CDR1 and CDR2: PRHDT and FYEKMQ (reference sequence). The CDR3 totals 13 residues. The CDR3, as DNA: TGTGCCAGCAGCCCCTTAGGGGTAAACACCATATATTTT. This gives the protein CASSPLGVNTIYF.

This clone was observed a few times. This chain links TRBV30 with TRBJ2-2, with D perhaps TRBD1 (6 bases). CDR3 length: 14 amino acids. CDR1 GTSNPN and CDR2 SVGIG come from the germline V gene (reference sequence). The germline V and J ends were trimmed by 4 bases and 7 bases, with 16 bases remaining between them. Written as DNA, the CDR3 is TGTGCCTGGACTGAGGGCAGAGGGGGCGGGGAGCTGTTTTTT. This encodes CAWTEGRGGGELFF.